Sequencing of this T cell receptor (beta chain) was carried out in a study of molecular identifiers for immune sequencing clone quantification. Naive CD8 libraries used roughly 17,000 to 1,000,000 sorted cells and 10%, 30% or 50% RNA. The length of the CDR3 is 15 residues. The germline V and J ends were trimmed by 6 bases and 3 bases, with 17 bases remaining between them. Germline V gives CDR1 MDHEN, CDR2 SYDVKM. Bulk TCR libraries were made with methods that had been previously described and with listed TCR primers. TCRdb itself ran the PCR reads through MiXCR, one entry per CDR3 protein. Of 100,000 or so distinct CDR3 sequences in the sample, 36% were seen once.

This TCR was sampled from a human donor in good health. Some libraries in this study had Jurkat cell RNA spiked in. The chain joins TRBV28 to TRBJ2-5; no reliable D call. Sequenced: naive CD8+ T cells from blood, with Jurkat cell RNA spiked in. The subset here: FACS-sorted CD8+CD4-CCR7+CD45RA+ naive T cells. In DNA, the CDR3 is TGTGCCAGCAGATCAGGATCCACTTGGGAAGAGACCCAGTACTTC. It yields the protein CASRSGSTWEETQYF.